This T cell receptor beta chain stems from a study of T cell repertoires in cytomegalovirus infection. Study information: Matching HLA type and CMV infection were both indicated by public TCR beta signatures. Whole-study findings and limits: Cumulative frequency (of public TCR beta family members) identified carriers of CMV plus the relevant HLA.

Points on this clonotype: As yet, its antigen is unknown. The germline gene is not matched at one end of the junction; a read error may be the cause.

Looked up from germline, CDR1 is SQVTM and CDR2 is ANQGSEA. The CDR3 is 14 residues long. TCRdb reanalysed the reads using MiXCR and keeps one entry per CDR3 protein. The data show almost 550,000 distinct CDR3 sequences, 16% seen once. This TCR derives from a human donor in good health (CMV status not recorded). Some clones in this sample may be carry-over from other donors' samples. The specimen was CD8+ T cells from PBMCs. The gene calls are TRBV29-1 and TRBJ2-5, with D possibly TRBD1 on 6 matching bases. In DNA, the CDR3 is TGCAGCGTTGCTGTTTCACAGGGAGAAGAGTCCCAGTACTTC. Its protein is CSVAVSQGEESQYF.